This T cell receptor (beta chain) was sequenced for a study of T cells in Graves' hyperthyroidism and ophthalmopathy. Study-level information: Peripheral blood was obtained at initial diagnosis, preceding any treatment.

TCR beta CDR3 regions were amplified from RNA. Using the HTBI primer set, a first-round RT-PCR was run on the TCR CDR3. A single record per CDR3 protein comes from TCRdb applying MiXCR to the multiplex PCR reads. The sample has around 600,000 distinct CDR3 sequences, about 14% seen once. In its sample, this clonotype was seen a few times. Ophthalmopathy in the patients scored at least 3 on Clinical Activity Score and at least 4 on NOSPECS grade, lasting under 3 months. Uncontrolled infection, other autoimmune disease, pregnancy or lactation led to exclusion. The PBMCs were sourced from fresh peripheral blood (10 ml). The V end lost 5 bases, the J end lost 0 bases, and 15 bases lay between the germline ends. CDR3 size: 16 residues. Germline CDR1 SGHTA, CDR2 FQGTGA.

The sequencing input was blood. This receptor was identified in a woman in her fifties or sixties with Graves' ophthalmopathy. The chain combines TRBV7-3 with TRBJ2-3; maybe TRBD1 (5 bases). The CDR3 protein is CASSRNRGASTDTQYF. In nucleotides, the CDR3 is TGTGCCAGCAGCAGAAACCGTGGGGCTAGCACAGATACGCAGTATTTT. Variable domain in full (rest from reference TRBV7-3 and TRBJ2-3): GAGVSQTPSNKVTEKGKYVELRCDPISGHTALYWYRQSLGQGPEFLIYFQGTGAADDSGLPNDRFFAVRPEGSVSTLKIQRTERGDSAVYLCASSRNRGASTDTQYFGPGTRLTVL.